These 23 T cell receptor beta chains were all obtained from the same sample, sequenced in a study of blood T cells in healthy people across ages. A sample-barcoded 5' primer and a J-beta primer mix were used in a second PCR of about 7 to 12 cycles. TCRdb re-analysed the 5' RACE reads in MiXCR, keeping a single row per CDR3 protein. Of under 2,000,000 distinct CDR3 sequences in the sample, around 50% were seen once. The sequenced sample was blood. The receptors stem from a woman in her thirties or forties in good health.

V gene TRBV6-2 or TRBV6-3 combines with J gene TRBJ2-7; weak D call: TRBD2 (6 bases). The CDR3 contains 13 residues. V lost 4 bases to trimming and J lost 1 base, with 8 bases between them. CDR1 MNHEY and CDR2 SVGEGT come from the germline V gene. CDR3 sequence: CASSWDFSYEQYF. CDR3 nucleotide sequence: TGTGCCAGCAGTTGGGACTTTTCCTACGAGCAGTACTTC.

The J gene is TRBJ2-3, the V gene TRBV3-1; tentative D call: TRBD2 (6 bases). The V gene's germline CDR1 is LGHDT and CDR2 YNNKEL (reference sequence). There are 18 residues in the CDR3. V was clipped by 1 base and J by 2 bases, with 19 bases between them. Here the CDR3 reads CASSQGSEAGLFTDTQYF. CDR3 DNA sequence: TGTGCCAGCAGCCAAGGATCGGAAGCGGGCCTCTTCACAGATACGCAGTATTTT.

J is TRBJ1-2 and V is TRBV5-5; 7 bases fit TRBD1. V shed 8 bases, J shed 6 bases, and the junction held 7 bases outside the gene matches. The CDR3 is made up of 12 amino acids. Germline CDR1 and CDR2: SGHKS and YYEKEE (reference sequence). CDR3 sequence (DNA): TGTGCCAGTGCAGACAGGGTCGATGGCTACACCTTC. Translation gives CASADRVDGYTF.

This chain connects TRBV6-2 or TRBV6-3 to TRBJ2-5; 10 bases map to TRBD1. Germline-derived CDR1 and CDR2 are MNHEY and SVGEGT. The CDR3 is 16 amino acids. J was trimmed by 7 bases and V by 6 bases; bases with no gene match: 14. The chain's CDR3 is CASRDTGTGASGTQYF. The CDR3 coding sequence is TGTGCCAGCAGAGACACCGGGACAGGGGCTTCGGGGACCCAGTACTTC.

The chain has TRBV3-1 and TRBJ2-7; D unclear. The CDR3 contains 11 residues. Germline V gene lookup returns CDR1 LGHDT and CDR2 YNNKEL (reference sequence). Trimming removed 0 bases at V and 12 bases at J, with 9 bases between. The CDR3 region is CASSQDLVLYF. The CDR3, as DNA: TGTGCCAGCAGCCAAGATCTGGTCCTGTACTTC.

This clonotype was seen a few times. The chain recombines TRBV28 with TRBJ1-5; 7 bases align to TRBD1. V was pared by 0 bases and J by 7 bases, with 12 bases of the junction left unmatched. Germline V lookup: CDR1 MDHEN, CDR2 SYDVKM. The CDR3 covers 17 residues. CDR3 bases: TGTGCCAGCAGTTTATGCCCCCCCCGACAGGGTCGCCAGCCCCAGCATTTT. The encoded protein is CASSLCPPRQGRQPQHF.

The J gene is TRBJ2-5, the V gene TRBV24-1; perhaps TRBD1 as D (6 bases). The germline CDR1 and CDR2 sequences are KGHDR and SFDVKD. This CDR3 is built from 14 residues. Trimming shortened V by 4 bases and J by 5 bases, and 13 bases separated the two germline ends. CDR3 nucleotide sequence: TGTGCCACCAGTGACCGGGACAAGGAGGAGACCCAGTACTTC. Its protein is CATSDRDKEETQYF.

The V and J genes are TRBV19 and TRBJ2-5, with 11 bases that match TRBD2. CDR1 and CDR2 from the germline V gene are LNHDA and SQIVND (reference sequence). With V trimmed by 5 bases and J by 11 bases, 10 bases remained unmatched. The CDR3 is made up of 14 amino acids. This CDR3 reads CASSSGTSGNEQYF. CDR3 DNA: TGTGCCAGTAGTTCCGGGACTAGCGGCAATGAGCAGTACTTC.

Remarks on this clonotype: It may be a read error: a sequence one base away is much more abundant. This chain links TRBV6-2 or TRBV6-3 with TRBJ2-1, with unresolved D. The CDR3 is 13 residues long. V was shortened by 2 bases and J by 2 bases, with 4 bases between the two germline ends. CDR1 and CDR2 from the germline V gene are MNHEY and SVGEGT. In DNA form, the CDR3 reads TGTGCCAGCAGTTACGACGCCTACAATGAGCAGTTCTTC. This codes for CASSYDAYNEQFF.

The table lists this clonotype with a few counts. V gene TRBV15 combines with J gene TRBJ2-3; 7 bases align to TRBD2. This CDR3 has 15 residues. V trimming: 6 bases; J trimming: 2 bases; junction bases outside the gene matches: 8. Germline values: CDR1 LNHNV, CDR2 YYDKDF (reference sequence). CDR3 sequence reads: CATRAGDLTTDTQYF. The CDR3 DNA reads TGTGCCACCAGGGCGGGGGACCTCACCACAGATACGCAGTATTTT.

This clonotype appeared a few times. This chain connects TRBV7-2 to TRBJ2-5; 7 positions match TRBD1. This CDR3 is 15 amino acids long. CDR1 and CDR2 from the germline V gene are SGHTA and FQGNSA. V lost 5 bases to trimming and J lost 5 bases; unmatched junction nucleotides: 11. In DNA, the CDR3 is TGTGCCAGCAGCCCCCATGAAGGGGGCAGGGAGACCCAGTACTTC. This encodes CASSPHEGGRETQYF.

The CDR3 spells CASSLTGWNTEQFF. CDR3 in DNA: TGTGCCAGCAGCTTGACAGGGTGGAATACTGAGCAGTTCTTC. This chain joins TRBV7-2 and TRBJ2-1, with 7 bases matching TRBD1. The CDR3 has 14 residues. Germline values: CDR1 SGHTA, CDR2 FQGNSA. Trimming cost V 3 bases and J 9 bases; bases outside gene matches: 8.

The chain's CDR3 is CASSYIRGETQYF. As DNA, the CDR3 is TGTGCCAGCAGTTATATCAGGGGAGAGACCCAGTACTTC. This sequence joins TRBV6-6 and TRBJ2-5; a possible D gene is TRBD1 (6 bases). Germline CDR1 and CDR2: MNHNY and SVGAGI (reference sequence). The CDR3 consists of 13 residues. Deletions cut 3 bases from V and 4 bases from J, with 9 bases between.

The chain couples TRBV12-3 or TRBV12-4 to TRBJ1-2; a weak D match, TRBD1 (5 bases). The CDR3 length is 14 residues. Between the trimmed V and J ends, which lost 5 bases and 0 bases, there was a span of 10 bases. The CDR3 DNA is TGTGCCAGCAGTCCAGGGTACACTAACTATGGCTACACCTTC. Translation gives CASSPGYTNYGYTF.

The V gene is TRBV20-1, the J gene TRBJ1-1; D gene ambiguous. The CDR3 sequence is 16 residues long. V lost 0 bases, J lost 0 bases, and 14 bases lay in between. Germline-derived CDR1 and CDR2 are DFQATT and SNEGSKA (reference sequence). This CDR3 is CSARDQGSPMNTEAFF. DNA for the CDR3: TGCAGTGCTAGAGATCAAGGGAGCCCAATGAACACTGAAGCTTTCTTT.

The rearrangement joins TRBV12-3 or TRBV12-4 to TRBJ1-1; no definite D call. The V and J ends lost 1 base and 5 bases respectively, with 8 bases between them. The CDR3 loop spans 13 amino acids. The CDR3, as DNA: TGTGCCAGCAGTTTAGGGTCGCAGACTGAAGCTTTCTTT. Protein sequence: CASSLGSQTEAFF.

About this clonotype: One junction end does not reproduce the germline sequence, and a read error may be involved. The chain joins TRBV28 to TRBJ1-5; the D gene is possibly TRBD1 (5 bases). Germline loops: CDR1 MDHEN, CDR2 SYDVKM. The CDR3 is made up of 17 amino acids. The CDR3 DNA reads as TGTGCCAGCAGTGCAACCCGGACAAAACAATTAAATCATCCCCAGCATTTT. This encodes CASSATRTKQLNHPQHF.

This clonotype was observed a single time. CDR3 DNA sequence: TGCGCCAGCAGCTTGGGAAGCGGGGCCCTCAATGAGCAGTTCTTC. Its protein is CASSLGSGALNEQFF. This chain joins TRBV5-1 and TRBJ2-1; 7 nucleotides align to TRBD2. Germline V gives CDR1 SGHRS, CDR2 YFSETQ. The J segment lost 6 bases and the V segment lost 0 bases, leaving 6 bases of the junction unmatched. This CDR3 region has 15 residues. Using reference TRBV5-1 and TRBJ2-1 for the parts outside the CDR3, the full variable domain is KAGVTQTPRYLIKTRGQQVTLSCSPISGHRSVSWYQQTPGQGLQFLFEYFSETQRNKGNFPGRFSGRQFSNSRSEMNVSTLELGDSALYLCASSLGSGALNEQFFGPGTRLTVL.

This clonotype showed up just once. This chain connects TRBV28 to TRBJ1-4; weak D call: TRBD1 (5 bases). V was shortened by 7 bases and J by 7 bases, with 19 bases between the two germline ends. Germline loops: CDR1 MDHEN, CDR2 SYDVKM. The length of the CDR3 is 15 residues. The CDR3 protein is CASTPWGRESEKLFF. The CDR3 DNA reads TGTGCCAGCACCCCCTGGGGGAGAGAGAGTGAAAAACTGTTTTTT.

The chain is built from TRBV20-1 and TRBJ2-1; TRBD2 aligns across 9 bases. The CDR3 has 14 amino acids. Per the germline V gene, CDR1 is DFQATT and CDR2 is SNEGSKA (reference sequence). The V and J ends lost 3 bases and 3 bases, in that order; junction bases with no gene match: 3. Here the CDR3 reads CSARSSGDYNEQFF. The DNA for the CDR3 is TGCAGTGCTAGGTCTAGCGGGGACTACAATGAGCAGTTCTTC.

In its sample, this clonotype was seen a few times. At one end the junction does not follow the germline gene, possibly because of a read error. The chain combines TRBV12-3 or TRBV12-4 with TRBJ2-1, with 12 positions matching TRBD2. The CDR3 covers 16 residues. The CDR3 loop reads CASSFPSGGAYDEQFF. The CDR3 DNA is TGTGCCAGCAGTTTCCCTAGCGGGGGGGCCTACGATGAGCAGTTCTTC.

This clonotype has more than one count but fewer than ten. The V gene is TRBV5-1, the J gene TRBJ2-7, with D unclear. Germline loops: CDR1 SGHRS, CDR2 YFSETQ. V was clipped by 2 bases and J by 4 bases, with 16 bases between them. This CDR3 comprises 15 residues. The CDR3 spells CASSFETSTSYEQYF. CDR3 in DNA: TGCGCCAGCAGCTTTGAAACCTCCACTTCATACGAGCAGTACTTC.

The rearrangement links TRBV7-2 to TRBJ2-1; D ambiguous. In germline, CDR1 is SGHTA, CDR2 FQGNSA. The CDR3 is 13 residues long. Between the trimmed V and J ends, which lost 5 bases and 8 bases, there was a span of 13 bases. In DNA, the CDR3 is TGTGCCAGCAGCCAGCGCTCTAAGGATGAGCAGTTCTTC. Translated: CASSQRSKDEQFF.